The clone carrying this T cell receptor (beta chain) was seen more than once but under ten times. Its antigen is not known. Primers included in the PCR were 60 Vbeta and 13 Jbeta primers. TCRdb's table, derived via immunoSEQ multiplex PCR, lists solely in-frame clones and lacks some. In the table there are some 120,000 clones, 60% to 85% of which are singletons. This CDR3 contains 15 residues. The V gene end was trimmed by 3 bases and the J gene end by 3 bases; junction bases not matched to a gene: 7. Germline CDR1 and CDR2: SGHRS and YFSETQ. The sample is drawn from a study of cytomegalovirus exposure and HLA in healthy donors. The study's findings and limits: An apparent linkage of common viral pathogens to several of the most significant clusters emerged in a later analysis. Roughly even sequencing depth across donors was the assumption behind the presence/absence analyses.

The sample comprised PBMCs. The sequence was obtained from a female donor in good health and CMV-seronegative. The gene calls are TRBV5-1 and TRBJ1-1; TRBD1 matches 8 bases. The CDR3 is CASSSLQGEDTEAFF. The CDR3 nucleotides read TGCGCCAGCAGCTCATTACAGGGGGAGGACACTGAAGCTTTCTTT.